The 16 T cell receptor beta chains below come from one sample, sequenced in a study of vaccination and CD4 T cells after COVID-19. Researchers used the Oncomine TCR Beta short-read assay to sequence DNA from cultured CD4+ T cells. TCRdb processed the PCR reads anew with MiXCR; each CDR3 protein has one entry. The sample has 20,000 to 25,000 distinct CDR3 sequences; approximately 33% are singletons. These receptors have no known antigen. Documented time point: late sampling 161 to 241 days after vaccination in a few convalescent patients. This sample's treatment: roughly 10-day PBMC culture with coronavirus spike peptide pools or control peptides (ViraFEST assay). The source material was CD4+ T cells from blood, cultured in vitro, sampled about 7 months after SARS-CoV-2 vaccination. Source of these receptors: a human donor who had recovered from COVID-19.

This clonotype came up a few times. J is TRBJ2-5 and V is TRBV6-1; 8 nucleotides align to TRBD2. CDR1 is MNHNS and CDR2 is SASEGT in the germline V gene. CDR3 length equals 15 residues. V lost 6 bases and J lost 2; bases outside the gene matches: 8. The CDR3 protein is CASSPLSGGQETQYF. The CDR3 nucleotides are TGTGCCAGCAGCCCCCTGAGCGGGGGACAAGAGACCCAGTACTTC.

The chain combines TRBV7-8 with TRBJ2-2, with TRBD1 as a possible D gene (6 bases). This CDR3 comprises 13 residues. V lost 1 base to trimming and J lost 6 bases, with 6 bases between them. CDR1 is SGHVS, CDR2 FQNEAQ, per germline. Written as DNA, the CDR3 is TGTGCCAGCAGCTTAGACAGGGCCGGGGAGCTGTTTTTT. This codes for CASSLDRAGELFF.

The J gene is TRBJ2-7, the V gene TRBV7-9, with TRBD2 matching 10 bases. Germline CDR1 is SEHNR and CDR2 is FQNEAQ (reference sequence). The trim removed 4 bases at V and 6 bases at J, leaving 3 bases unmatched. The CDR3 is made up of 13 amino acids. CDR3 loop: CASSSGTSVEQYF. In DNA form, the CDR3 reads TGTGCCAGCAGCTCGGGGACTAGCGTCGAGCAGTACTTC.

The rearrangement joins TRBV6-2 or TRBV6-3 to TRBJ2-3, with D possibly being TRBD2 (6 bases). The CDR3 runs 14 residues. The V end was cut by 6 bases, the J end by 1 base, with 11 bases between. Per the germline V gene, CDR1 is MNHEY and CDR2 is SVGEGT. The CDR3 region is CASRIWRGTDTQYF. CDR3 in DNA: TGTGCCAGCAGGATCTGGAGGGGCACAGATACGCAGTATTTT.

The rearrangement joins TRBV6-5 to TRBJ2-3, with 11 bases lining up with TRBD2. The trim removed 4 bases at V and 0 bases at J, leaving 9 bases unmatched. The CDR3 is 18 residues long. Per germline, CDR1 MNHEY and CDR2 SVGAGI. DNA of the CDR3: TGTGCCAGCAGTTTCCTCGGGAGGACTAGCGGGAGCACAGATACGCAGTATTTT. It yields the protein CASSFLGRTSGSTDTQYF.

This clonotype was picked up a small number of times. The rearrangement links TRBV15 to TRBJ2-1; 9 bases agree with TRBD1. Germline V gene sequence: CDR1 LNHNV, CDR2 YYDKDF (reference sequence). The CDR3 has 14 amino acids. V trimming: 5 bases; J trimming: 6 bases; junction bases outside the gene matches: 5. The DNA for the CDR3 is TGTGCCACCAGCGGGGACAGGGTGATCAATGAGCAGTTCTTC. Translating gives CATSGDRVINEQFF. Full variable domain (rest looked up from reference TRBV15 and TRBJ2-1): DAMVIQNPRYQVTQFGKPVTLSCSQTLNHNVMYWYQQKSSQAPKLLFHYYDKDFNNEADTPDNFQSRRPNTSFCFLDIRSPGLGDTAMYLCATSGDRVINEQFFGPGTRLTVL.

This clonotype was counted between two and nine times. The rearrangement uses TRBV6-1 and TRBJ2-5; D unresolved. Germline lookup yields CDR1 MNHNS and CDR2 SASEGT. V was clipped by 11 bases and J by 2 bases, with 15 bases between them. CDR3 length: 13 residues. The CDR3 DNA reads TGTGCCGGCTCCCCCGGGTCTCAAGAGACCCAGTACTTC. Its protein product is CAGSPGSQETQYF.

The rearrangement links TRBV5-1 to TRBJ2-7; D not certain. The V end lost 0 bases, the J end lost 1 base, and 5 bases lay between the germline ends. CDR1 is SGHRS and CDR2 is YFSETQ in the germline V gene. This CDR3 has 13 residues. CDR3 in DNA: TGCGCCAGCAGCTTGGAGTCTTCCTACGAGCAGTACTTC. This sequence encodes CASSLESSYEQYF.

The genes are TRBV6-1 and TRBJ2-3; TRBD2 aligns across 8 bases. The CDR3 sequence is 13 residues long. Germline lookup yields CDR1 MNHNS and CDR2 SASEGT. V was clipped by 8 bases and J by 4 bases; unmatched bases: 5. The CDR3 protein is CASQREIPDTQYF. The CDR3 bases are TGTGCCAGCCAGCGGGAGATCCCAGATACGCAGTATTTT.

The chain uses TRBV19 and TRBJ1-1; weak D call: TRBD1 (5 bases). In germline, CDR1 is LNHDA, CDR2 SQIVND (reference sequence). The germline V and J ends were trimmed by 6 bases and 0 bases, with 14 bases remaining between them. The CDR3 has 15 amino acids. The CDR3 protein is CASSWDADLNTEAFF. In nucleotides, the CDR3 is TGTGCCAGTAGCTGGGACGCGGACTTGAACACTGAAGCTTTCTTT.

The DNA for the CDR3 is TGCAGTGCTAGAGGCAGACAAGAGACCCAGTACTTC. Protein: CSARGRQETQYF. The J gene is TRBJ2-5, the V gene TRBV20-1; D gene uncertain. From germline, CDR1 is DFQATT and CDR2 SNEGSKA (reference sequence). Trimming took off 1 base at V and 2 bases at J, with 5 bases between the two ends. The CDR3 loop spans 12 amino acids.

V and J are TRBV5-6 and TRBJ2-5; a possible D gene is TRBD2 (5 bases). Germline V gene sequence: CDR1 SGHDT, CDR2 YYEEEE. With 4 bases removed from V and 10 bases from J, the gap between germline ends came to 17 bases. There are 13 residues in the CDR3. Here the CDR3 reads CASSTTGTWVQYF. DNA of the CDR3: TGTGCCAGCAGCACGACGGGAACCTGGGTCCAGTACTTC.

This clonotype was seen a few times. The V and J genes are TRBV7-8 and TRBJ1-1; D is unresolved. Germline V gives CDR1 SGHVS, CDR2 FQNEAQ. The CDR3 covers 14 residues. Trimming pared 3 bases from V and 0 bases from J, leaving 8 bases between. The CDR3 DNA is TGTGCCAGCAGCTTGCTCTCAATGAACACTGAAGCTTTCTTT. It translates to CASSLLSMNTEAFF.

This clonotype was observed a handful of times. The V call is TRBV7-2, the J call TRBJ1-2; D is perhaps TRBD1 (5 bases). Germline CDR1 is SGHTA and CDR2 is FQGNSA. The ends were cut back, 5 bases at V and 8 bases at J, with 21 bases in the middle. CDR3 length: 15 amino acids. DNA for the CDR3: TGTGCCAGCAGCGCGGACTCGGGGGAATGGCGAGGCTACACCTTC. Amino acids: CASSADSGEWRGYTF.

A few counts support this clonotype. The genes are TRBV7-2 and TRBJ2-1; a possible D gene is TRBD2 (6 bases). Germline CDR1 and CDR2: SGHTA and FQGNSA. The CDR3 spans 15 residues. V lost 1 base and J lost 4, with 11 bases in between. DNA of the CDR3: TGTGCCAGCAGCTTAGTCGGTGGGAGGTACAATGAGCAGTTCTTC. Translation: CASSLVGGRYNEQFF. Full variable domain (rest looked up from reference TRBV7-2 and TRBJ2-1): GAGVSQSPSNKVTEKGKDVELRCDPISGHTALYWYRQSLGQGLEFLIYFQGNSAPDKSGLPSDRFSAERTGGSVSTLTIQRTQQEDSAVYLCASSLVGGRYNEQFFGPGTRLTVL.

V gene TRBV28 combines with J gene TRBJ2-7, with a weak D call TRBD1 (6 bases). Germline assignment: CDR1 MDHEN and CDR2 SYDVKM. Deletions cut 2 bases from V and 1 base from J, with 18 bases between. CDR3 length: 17 amino acids. This CDR3 is CASSLNRARTLSYEQYF. The DNA for the CDR3 is TGTGCCAGCAGTTTAAACAGGGCCCGAACCTTGTCCTACGAGCAGTACTTC.